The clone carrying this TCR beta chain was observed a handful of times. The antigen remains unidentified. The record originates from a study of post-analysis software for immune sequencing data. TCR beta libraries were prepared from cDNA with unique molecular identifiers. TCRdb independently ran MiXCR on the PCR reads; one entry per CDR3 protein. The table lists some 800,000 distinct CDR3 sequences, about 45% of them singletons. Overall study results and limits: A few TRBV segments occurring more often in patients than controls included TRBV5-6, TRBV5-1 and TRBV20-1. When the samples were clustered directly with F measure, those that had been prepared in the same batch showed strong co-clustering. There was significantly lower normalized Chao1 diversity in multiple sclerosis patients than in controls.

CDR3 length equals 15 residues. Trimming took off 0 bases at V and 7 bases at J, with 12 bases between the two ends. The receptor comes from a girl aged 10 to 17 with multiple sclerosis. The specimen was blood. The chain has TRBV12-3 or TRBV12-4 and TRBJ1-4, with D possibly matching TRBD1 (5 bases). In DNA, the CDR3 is TGTGCCAGCAGTTTAGCGGTCGGGGGGAGTGAAAAACTGTTTTTT. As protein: CASSLAVGGSEKLFF.